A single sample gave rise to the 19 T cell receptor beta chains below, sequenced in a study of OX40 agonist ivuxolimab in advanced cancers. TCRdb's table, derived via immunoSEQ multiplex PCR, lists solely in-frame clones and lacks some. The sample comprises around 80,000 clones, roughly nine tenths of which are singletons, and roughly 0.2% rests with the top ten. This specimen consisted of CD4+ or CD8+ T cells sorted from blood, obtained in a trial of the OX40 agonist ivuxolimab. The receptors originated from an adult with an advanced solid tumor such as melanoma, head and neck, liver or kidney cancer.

CDR3 sequence (DNA): TGTGCCAGCAGGCAAGATGGTGAGCAGTTCTTC. The encoded protein is CASRQDGEQFF. The chain combines TRBV2 with TRBJ2-1; D gene ambiguous. Germline CDR1 and CDR2: SNHLY and FYNNEI. V lost 6 bases to trimming and J lost 9 bases, with 9 bases between them. The CDR3 consists of 11 residues.

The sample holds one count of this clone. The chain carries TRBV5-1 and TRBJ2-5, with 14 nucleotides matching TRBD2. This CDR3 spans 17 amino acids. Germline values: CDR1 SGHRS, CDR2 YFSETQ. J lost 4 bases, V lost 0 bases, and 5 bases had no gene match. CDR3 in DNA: TGCGCCAGCAGCTTGGCCGGACTAGCGGGGGGTCGAGAGACCCAGTACTTC. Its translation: CASSLAGLAGGRETQYF.

The CDR3 spells CASSLPTSGYNEQFF. CDR3 in DNA: TGTGCCAGCAGTTTACCGACTAGCGGGTACAATGAGCAGTTCTTC. The J gene is TRBJ2-1, the V gene TRBV28; 10 bases agree with TRBD2. Trimming removed 2 bases from V and 4 bases from J; junction bases left unmatched: 2. Germline CDR1 MDHEN, CDR2 SYDVKM. The CDR3 sequence is 15 residues long.

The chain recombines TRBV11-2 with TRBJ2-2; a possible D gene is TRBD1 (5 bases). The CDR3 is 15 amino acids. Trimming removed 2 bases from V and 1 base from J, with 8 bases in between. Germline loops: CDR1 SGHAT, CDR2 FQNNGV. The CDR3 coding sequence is TGTGCCAGCAGCTTATTACAGGAGAACACCGGGGAGCTGTTTTTT. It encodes CASSLLQENTGELFF.

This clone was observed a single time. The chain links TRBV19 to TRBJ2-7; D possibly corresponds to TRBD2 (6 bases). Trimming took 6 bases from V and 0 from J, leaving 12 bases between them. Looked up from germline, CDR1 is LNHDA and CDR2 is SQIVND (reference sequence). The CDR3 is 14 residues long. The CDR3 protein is CASSFGGDSYEQYF. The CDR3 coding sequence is TGTGCCAGTAGCTTTGGAGGGGACTCCTACGAGCAGTACTTC.

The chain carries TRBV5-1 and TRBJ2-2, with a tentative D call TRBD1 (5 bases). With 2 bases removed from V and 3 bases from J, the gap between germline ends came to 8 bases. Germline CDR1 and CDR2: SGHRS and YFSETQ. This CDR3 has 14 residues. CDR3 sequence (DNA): TGCGCCAGCAGCTTCAGGGTGGACACCGGGGAGCTGTTTTTT. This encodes CASSFRVDTGELFF.

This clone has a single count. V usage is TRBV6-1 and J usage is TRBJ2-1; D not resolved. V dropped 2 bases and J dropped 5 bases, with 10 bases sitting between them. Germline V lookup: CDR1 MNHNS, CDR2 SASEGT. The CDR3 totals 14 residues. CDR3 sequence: CASSEQPNDNEQFF. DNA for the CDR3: TGTGCCAGCAGTGAACAGCCGAACGACAATGAGCAGTTCTTC.

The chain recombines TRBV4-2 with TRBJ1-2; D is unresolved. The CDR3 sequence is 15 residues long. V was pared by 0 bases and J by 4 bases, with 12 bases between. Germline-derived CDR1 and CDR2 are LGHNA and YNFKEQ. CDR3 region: CASSQEEGVGYGYTF. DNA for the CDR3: TGTGCCAGCAGCCAAGAGGAGGGCGTCGGCTATGGCTACACCTTC.

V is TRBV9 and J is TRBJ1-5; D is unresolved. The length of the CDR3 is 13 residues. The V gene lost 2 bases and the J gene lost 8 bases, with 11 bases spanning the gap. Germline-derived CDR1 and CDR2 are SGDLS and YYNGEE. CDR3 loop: CASSVGGLEPQHF. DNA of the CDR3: TGTGCCAGCAGCGTGGGAGGGTTAGAGCCCCAGCATTTT.

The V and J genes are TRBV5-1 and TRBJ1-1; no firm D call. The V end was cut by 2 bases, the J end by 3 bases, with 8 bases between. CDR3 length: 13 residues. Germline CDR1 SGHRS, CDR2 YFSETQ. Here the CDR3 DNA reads TGCGCCAGCAGCTTTACGTTTGACACTGAAGCTTTCTTT. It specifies CASSFTFDTEAFF.

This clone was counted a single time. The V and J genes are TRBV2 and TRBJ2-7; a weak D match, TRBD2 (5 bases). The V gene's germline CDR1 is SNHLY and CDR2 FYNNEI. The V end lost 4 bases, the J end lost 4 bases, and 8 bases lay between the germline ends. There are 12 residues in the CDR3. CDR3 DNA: TGTGCCAGCAGTGTGTCGGGATACGAGCAGTACTTC. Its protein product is CASSVSGYEQYF.

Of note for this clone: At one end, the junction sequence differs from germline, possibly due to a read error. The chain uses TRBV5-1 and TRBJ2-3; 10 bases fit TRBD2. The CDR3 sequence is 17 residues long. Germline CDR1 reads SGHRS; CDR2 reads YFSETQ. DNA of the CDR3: TGCGCCGGCAGCCTAGGGATAGCGGGAGGCCGCACAGATACGCAGTATTTT. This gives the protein CAGSLGIAGGRTDTQYF. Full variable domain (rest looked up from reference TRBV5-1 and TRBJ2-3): KAGVTQTPRYLIKTRGQQVTLSCSPISGHRSVSWYQQTPGQGLQFLFEYFSETQRNKGNFPGRFSGRQFSNSRSEMNVSTLELGDSALYLCAGSLGIAGGRTDTQYFGPGTRLTVL.

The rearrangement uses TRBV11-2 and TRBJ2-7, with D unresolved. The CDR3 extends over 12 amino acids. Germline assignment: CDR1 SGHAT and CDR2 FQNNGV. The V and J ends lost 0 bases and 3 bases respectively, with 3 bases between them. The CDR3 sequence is CASSLELYEQYF. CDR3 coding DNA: TGTGCCAGCAGCTTAGAGCTCTACGAGCAGTACTTC.

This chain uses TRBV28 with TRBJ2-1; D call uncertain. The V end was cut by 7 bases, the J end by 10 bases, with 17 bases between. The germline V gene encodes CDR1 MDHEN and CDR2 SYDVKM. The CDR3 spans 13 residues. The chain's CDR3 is CASIGPNSAEQFF. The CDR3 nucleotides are TGTGCCAGCATAGGCCCCAACTCAGCCGAGCAGTTCTTC.

CDR3 residues: CASRFTGTEFTLHF. In nucleotides, the CDR3 is TGTGCCAGCAGGTTTACAGGGACAGAATTCACCCTCCACTTT. This chain connects TRBV2 to TRBJ1-6, with 7 positions matching TRBD1. Germline CDR1 SNHLY, CDR2 FYNNEI. The CDR3 is 14 residues long. V shed 6 bases, J shed 14 bases, and the junction held 13 bases outside the gene matches.

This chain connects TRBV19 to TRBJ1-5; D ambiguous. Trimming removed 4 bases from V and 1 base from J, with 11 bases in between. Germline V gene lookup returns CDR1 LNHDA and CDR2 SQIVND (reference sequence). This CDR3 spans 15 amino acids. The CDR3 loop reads CASSSPSGSNQPQHF. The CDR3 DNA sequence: TGTGCCAGTAGTAGTCCCTCCGGGAGCAATCAGCCCCAGCATTTT.

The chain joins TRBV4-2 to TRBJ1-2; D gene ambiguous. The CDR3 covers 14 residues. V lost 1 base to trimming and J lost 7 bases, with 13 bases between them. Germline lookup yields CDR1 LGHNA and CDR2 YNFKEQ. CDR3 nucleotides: TGTGCCAGCAGCCAAGTTACCGGAGTGGGTGGCTACACCTTC. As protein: CASSQVTGVGGYTF.

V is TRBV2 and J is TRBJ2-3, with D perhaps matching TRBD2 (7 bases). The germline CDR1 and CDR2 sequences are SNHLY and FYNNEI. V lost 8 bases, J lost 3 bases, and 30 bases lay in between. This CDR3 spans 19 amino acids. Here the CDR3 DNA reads TGTGCCAGCGGGGGGGCAGTGACTTTCCCGCGAAGTCCAACAGATACGCAGTATTTT. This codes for CASGGAVTFPRSPTDTQYF. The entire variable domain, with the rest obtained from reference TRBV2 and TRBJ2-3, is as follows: EPEVTQTPSHQVTQMGQEVILRCVPISNHLYFYWYRQILGQKVEFLVSFYNNEISEKSEIFDDQFSVERPDGSNFTLKIRSTKLEDSAMYFCASGGAVTFPRSPTDTQYFGPGTRLTVL.

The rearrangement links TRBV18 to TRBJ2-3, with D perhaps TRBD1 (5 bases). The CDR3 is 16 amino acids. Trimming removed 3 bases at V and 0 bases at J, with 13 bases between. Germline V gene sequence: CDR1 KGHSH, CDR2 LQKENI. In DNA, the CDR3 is TGTGCCAGCTCACCGACAGTAACTTCTAGCACAGATACGCAGTATTTT. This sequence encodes CASSPTVTSSTDTQYF.